This TCR beta chain came from a study of T cells in Graves' hyperthyroidism and ophthalmopathy. Looking at the study overall: Peripheral blood specimens were obtained at initial diagnosis, prior to any treatment.

Amplification of TCR beta CDR3 regions was performed using RNA transcripts as template. Carried out on the TCR CDR3, a first-round RT-PCR used the HTBI primer set. TCRdb called the multiplex PCR reads again in MiXCR, with one record for every CDR3 protein. The sample gives around 380,000 distinct CDR3 sequences, about 13% of which show up once; roughly 20% is in the top ten. Whole-study findings and limits: Separating ophthalmopathy from stable hyperthyroidism was achieved by a 13 V-J model. Blood shared most expanded thyroid clonotypes above 0.001.

The ends were cut back, 7 bases at V and 0 bases at J, with 18 bases in the middle. The CDR3 is 16 residues long. The germline gives CDR1 MNHNS, CDR2 SASEGT. This clonotype has at least ten counts. Its matching antigen is unknown. This TCR was sampled from a man aged 25 to 40 with Graves' hyperthyroidism that later progressed to Graves' ophthalmopathy. The sequencing input was blood. The chain uses TRBV6-1 and TRBJ1-1, with no clear D. The CDR3 nucleotides are TGTGCCAGCATTGATAGTGCAGGACGCATGAACACTGAAGCTTTCTTT. Amino acids: CASIDSAGRMNTEAFF.